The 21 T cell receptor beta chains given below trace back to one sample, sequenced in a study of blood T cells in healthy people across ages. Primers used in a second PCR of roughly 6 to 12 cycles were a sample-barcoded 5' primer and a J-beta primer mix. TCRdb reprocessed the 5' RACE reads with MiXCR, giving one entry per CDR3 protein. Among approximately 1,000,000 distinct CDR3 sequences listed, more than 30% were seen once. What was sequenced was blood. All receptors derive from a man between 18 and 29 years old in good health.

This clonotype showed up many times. The CDR3 loop reads CASSLSNKGNEQFF. In DNA form, the CDR3 reads TGTGCCAGCAGCCTTTCTAACAAGGGCAATGAGCAGTTCTTC. The chain recombines TRBV12-3 or TRBV12-4 with TRBJ2-1; no reliable D call. Trimming took off 6 bases at V and 6 bases at J, with 15 bases between the two ends. CDR3 length: 14 residues.

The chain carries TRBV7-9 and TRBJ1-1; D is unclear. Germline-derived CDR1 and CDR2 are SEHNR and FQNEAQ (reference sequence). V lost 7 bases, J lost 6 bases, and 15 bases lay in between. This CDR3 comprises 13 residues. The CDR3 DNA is TGTGCCAGCACCACCGCTTTTGGGTCTGAAGCTTTCTTT. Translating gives CASTTAFGSEAFF.

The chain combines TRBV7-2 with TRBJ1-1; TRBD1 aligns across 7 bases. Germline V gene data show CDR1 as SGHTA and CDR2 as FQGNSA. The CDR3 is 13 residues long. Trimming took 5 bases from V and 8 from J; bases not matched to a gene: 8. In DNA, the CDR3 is TGTGCCAGCAGCCCGGACAGGCCGGCGGAAGCTTTCTTT. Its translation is CASSPDRPAEAFF. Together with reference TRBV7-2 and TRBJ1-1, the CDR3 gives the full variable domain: GAGVSQSPSNKVTEKGKDVELRCDPISGHTALYWYRQSLGQGLEFLIYFQGNSAPDKSGLPSDRFSAERTGGSVSTLTIQRTQQEDSAVYLCASSPDRPAEAFFGQGTRLTVV.

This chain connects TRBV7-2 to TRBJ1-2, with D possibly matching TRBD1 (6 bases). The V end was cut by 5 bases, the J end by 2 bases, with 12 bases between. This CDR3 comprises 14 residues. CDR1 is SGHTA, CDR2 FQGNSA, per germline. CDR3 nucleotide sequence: TGTGCCAGCAGCCTGGGACAAGAGAACTATGGCTACACCTTC. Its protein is CASSLGQENYGYTF. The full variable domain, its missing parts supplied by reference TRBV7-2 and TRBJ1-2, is GAGVSQSPSNKVTEKGKDVELRCDPISGHTALYWYRQSLGQGLEFLIYFQGNSAPDKSGLPSDRFSAERTGGSVSTLTIQRTQQEDSAVYLCASSLGQENYGYTFGSGTRLTVV.

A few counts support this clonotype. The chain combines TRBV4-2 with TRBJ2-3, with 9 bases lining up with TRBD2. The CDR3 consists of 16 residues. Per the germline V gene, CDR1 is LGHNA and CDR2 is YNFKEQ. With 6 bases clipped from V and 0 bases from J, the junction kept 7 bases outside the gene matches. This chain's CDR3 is CASSFSGGASTDTQYF. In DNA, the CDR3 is TGTGCCAGCAGTTTTAGCGGGGGAGCTAGCACAGATACGCAGTATTTT.

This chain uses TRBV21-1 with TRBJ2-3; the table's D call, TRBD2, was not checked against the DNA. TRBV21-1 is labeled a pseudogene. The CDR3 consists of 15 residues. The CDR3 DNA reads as TGTGCCAGCAGCAAGACTAGGCGGGAGGGCCATACGCAGTATTTT. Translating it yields CASSKTRREGHTQYF.

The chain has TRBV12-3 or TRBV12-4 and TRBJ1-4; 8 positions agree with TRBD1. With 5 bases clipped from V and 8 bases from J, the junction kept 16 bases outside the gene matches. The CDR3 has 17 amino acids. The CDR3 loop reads CASSPSGRTGQDEKLFF. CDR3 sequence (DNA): TGTGCCAGCAGTCCCAGCGGCCGGACAGGGCAGGACGAAAAACTGTTTTTT.

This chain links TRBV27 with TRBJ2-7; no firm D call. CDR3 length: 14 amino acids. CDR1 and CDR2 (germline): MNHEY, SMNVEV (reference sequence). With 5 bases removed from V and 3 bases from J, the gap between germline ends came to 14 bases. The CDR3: CASSVPGPVYEQYF. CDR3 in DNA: TGTGCCAGCAGTGTTCCGGGTCCCGTCTACGAGCAGTACTTC.

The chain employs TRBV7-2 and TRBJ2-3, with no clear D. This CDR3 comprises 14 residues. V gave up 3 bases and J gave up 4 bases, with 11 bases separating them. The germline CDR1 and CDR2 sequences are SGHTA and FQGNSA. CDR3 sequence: CTSSLDAVADTQYF. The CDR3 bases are TGTACCAGCAGCTTGGATGCGGTAGCAGATACGCAGTATTTT.

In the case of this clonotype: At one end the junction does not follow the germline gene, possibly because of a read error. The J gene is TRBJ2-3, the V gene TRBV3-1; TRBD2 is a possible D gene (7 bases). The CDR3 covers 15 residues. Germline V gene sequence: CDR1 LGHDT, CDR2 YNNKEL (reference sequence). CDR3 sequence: CASSQVGGAAETQYF. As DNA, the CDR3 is TGTGCCAGCAGCCAAGTTGGGGGGGCGGCAGAGACGCAGTATTTT.

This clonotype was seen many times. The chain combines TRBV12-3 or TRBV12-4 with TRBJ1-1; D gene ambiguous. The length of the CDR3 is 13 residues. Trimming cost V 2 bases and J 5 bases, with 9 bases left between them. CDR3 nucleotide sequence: TGTGCCAGCAGTTTATGGGGAGGGACTGAAGCTTTCTTT. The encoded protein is CASSLWGGTEAFF.

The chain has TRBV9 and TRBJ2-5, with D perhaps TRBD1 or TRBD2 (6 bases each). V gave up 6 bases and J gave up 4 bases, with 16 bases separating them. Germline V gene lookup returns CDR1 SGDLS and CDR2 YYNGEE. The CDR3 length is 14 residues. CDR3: CASNRIGGRETQYF. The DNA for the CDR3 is TGTGCCAGCAATCGGATAGGGGGGCGAGAGACCCAGTACTTC.

The CDR3 is CASSASRAGELFF. The CDR3 region has the DNA TGTGCCAGCAGTGCTTCAAGAGCCGGGGAGCTGTTTTTT. V and J are TRBV27 and TRBJ2-2, with unresolved D. CDR1 is MNHEY and CDR2 is SMNVEV in the germline V gene (reference sequence). The V end lost 5 bases, the J end lost 6 bases, and 10 bases lay between the germline ends. The CDR3 consists of 13 residues.

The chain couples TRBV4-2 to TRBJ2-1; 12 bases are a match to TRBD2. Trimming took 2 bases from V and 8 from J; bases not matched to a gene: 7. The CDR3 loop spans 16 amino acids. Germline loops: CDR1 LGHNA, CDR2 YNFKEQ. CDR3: CASSQKLLAGGDEQFF. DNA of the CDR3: TGTGCCAGCAGCCAAAAGTTGCTAGCGGGGGGGGATGAGCAGTTCTTC.

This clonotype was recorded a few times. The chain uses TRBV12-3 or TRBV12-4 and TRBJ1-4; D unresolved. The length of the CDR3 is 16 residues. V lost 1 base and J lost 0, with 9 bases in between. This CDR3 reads CASSLDSKATNEKLFF. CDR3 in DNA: TGTGCCAGCAGTTTAGACAGCAAGGCAACTAATGAAAAACTGTTTTTT.

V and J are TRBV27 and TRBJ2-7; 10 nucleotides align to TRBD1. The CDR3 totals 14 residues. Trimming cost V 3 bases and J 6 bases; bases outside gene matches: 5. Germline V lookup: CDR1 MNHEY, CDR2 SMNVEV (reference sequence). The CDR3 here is CASSLGQGKREQYF. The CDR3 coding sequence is TGTGCCAGCAGTTTGGGACAGGGGAAACGCGAGCAGTACTTC.

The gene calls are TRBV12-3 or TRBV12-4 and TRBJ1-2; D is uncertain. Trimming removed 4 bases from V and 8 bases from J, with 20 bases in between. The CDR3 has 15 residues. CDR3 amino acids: CASSYEGSFFSGYTF. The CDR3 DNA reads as TGTGCCAGCAGTTATGAGGGCAGCTTTTTTAGCGGCTACACCTTC.

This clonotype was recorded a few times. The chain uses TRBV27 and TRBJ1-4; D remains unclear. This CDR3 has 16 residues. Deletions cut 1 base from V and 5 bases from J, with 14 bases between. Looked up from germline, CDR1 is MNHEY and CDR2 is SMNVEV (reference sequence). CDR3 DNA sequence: TGTGCCAGCAGTTTATTGGCCGGACGAGGGAATGAAAAACTGTTTTTT. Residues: CASSLLAGRGNEKLFF.

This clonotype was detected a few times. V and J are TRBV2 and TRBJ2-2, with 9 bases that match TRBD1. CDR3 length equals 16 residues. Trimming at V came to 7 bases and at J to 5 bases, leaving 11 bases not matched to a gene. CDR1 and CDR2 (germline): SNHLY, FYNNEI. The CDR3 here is CASTLPGQGKTGELFF. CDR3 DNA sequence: TGTGCCAGCACTTTGCCGGGACAGGGTAAAACCGGGGAGCTGTTTTTT. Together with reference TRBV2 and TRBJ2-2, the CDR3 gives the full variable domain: EPEVTQTPSHQVTQMGQEVILRCVPISNHLYFYWYRQILGQKVEFLVSFYNNEISEKSEIFDDQFSVERPDGSNFTLKIRSTKLEDSAMYFCASTLPGQGKTGELFFGEGSRLTVL.

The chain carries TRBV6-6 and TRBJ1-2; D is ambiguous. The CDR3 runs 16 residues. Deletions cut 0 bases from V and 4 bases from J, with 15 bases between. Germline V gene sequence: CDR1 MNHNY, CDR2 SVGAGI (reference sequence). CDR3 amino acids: CASSYSTGETTYGYTF. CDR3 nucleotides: TGTGCCAGCAGTTACTCGACCGGGGAGACCACCTATGGCTACACCTTC.

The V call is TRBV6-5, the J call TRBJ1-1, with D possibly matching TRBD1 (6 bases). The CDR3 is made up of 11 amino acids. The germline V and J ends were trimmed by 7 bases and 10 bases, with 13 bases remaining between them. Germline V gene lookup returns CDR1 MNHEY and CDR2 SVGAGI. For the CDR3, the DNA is TGTGCCAGCACCGGGGGGGCTGGAGCTTTCTTT. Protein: CASTGGAGAFF.